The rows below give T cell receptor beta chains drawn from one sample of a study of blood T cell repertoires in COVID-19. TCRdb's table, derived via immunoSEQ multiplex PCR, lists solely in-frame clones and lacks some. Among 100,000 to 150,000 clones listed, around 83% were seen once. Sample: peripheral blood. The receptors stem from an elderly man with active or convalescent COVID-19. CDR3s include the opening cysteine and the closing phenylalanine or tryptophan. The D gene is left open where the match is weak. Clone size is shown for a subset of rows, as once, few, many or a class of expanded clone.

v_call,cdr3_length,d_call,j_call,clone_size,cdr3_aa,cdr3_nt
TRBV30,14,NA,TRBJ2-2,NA,CAYTRDSQGGELFF,TGTGCCTATACCCGGGACTCTCAAGGGGGGGAGCTGTTTTTT
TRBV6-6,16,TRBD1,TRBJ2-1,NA,CASTPQGASSYNEQFF,TGTGCCAGCACCCCCCAGGGGGCCAGCTCCTACAATGAGCAGTTCTTC
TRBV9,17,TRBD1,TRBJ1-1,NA,CASSVAGGGQGNTEAFF,TGTGCCAGCAGCGTAGCGGGGGGGGGACAGGGGAACACTGAAGCTTTCTTT
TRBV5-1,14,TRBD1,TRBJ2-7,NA,CASSQQGAYNEQYF,TGCGCCAGCAGCCAACAGGGGGCGTATAACGAGCAGTACTTC
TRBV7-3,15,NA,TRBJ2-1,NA,CASSPEAGFYNEQFF,TGTGCCAGCAGCCCCGAGGCAGGGTTCTACAATGAGCAGTTCTTC
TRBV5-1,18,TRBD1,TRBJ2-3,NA,CASSSPRDRAQITDTQYF,TGCGCCAGCAGCTCACCCCGGGACAGGGCTCAAATCACAGATACGCAGTATTTT
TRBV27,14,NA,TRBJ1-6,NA,CASTKGVERSPLHF,TGTGCCAGCACCAAGGGGGTTGAGAGGTCACCCCTCCACTTT
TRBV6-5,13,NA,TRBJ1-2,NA,CASRRGRNYGYTF,TGTGCCAGCAGAAGGGGCCGTAACTATGGCTACACCTTC
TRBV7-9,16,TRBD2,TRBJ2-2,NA,CASSSGGAITTGELFF,TGTGCCAGCAGCTCCGGGGGGGCGATTACCACCGGGGAGCTGTTTTTT
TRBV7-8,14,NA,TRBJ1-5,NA,CASSPRQPNQPQHF,TGTGCCAGCAGCCCTAGACAGCCGAATCAGCCCCAGCATTTT
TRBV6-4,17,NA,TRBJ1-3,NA,CASSDPGAGSGGNTIYF,TGTGCCAGCAGTGACCCAGGTGCAGGCTCAGGGGGAAACACCATATATTTT
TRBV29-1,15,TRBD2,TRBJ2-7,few,CSATGTSGGKDEQYF,TGCAGCGCCACCGGGACTAGCGGGGGAAAGGACGAGCAGTACTTC
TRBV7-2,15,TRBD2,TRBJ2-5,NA,CASAEAGGFQETQYF,TGTGCCAGCGCTGAGGCGGGGGGCTTCCAAGAGACCCAGTACTTC
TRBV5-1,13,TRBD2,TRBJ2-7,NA,CASSQAGTYEQYF,TGCGCCAGCAGTCAAGCGGGGACCTACGAGCAGTACTTC
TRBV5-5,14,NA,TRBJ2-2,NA,CASSLLSSTGELFF,TGTGCCAGCAGCTTGCTAAGCTCAACCGGGGAGCTGTTTTTT
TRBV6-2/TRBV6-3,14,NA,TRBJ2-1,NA,CASSYTAGSNEQFF,TGTGCCAGCAGTTACACCGCGGGGTCTAATGAGCAGTTCTTC
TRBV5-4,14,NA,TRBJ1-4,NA,CASSLRQSNEKLFF,TGTGCCAGCAGCTTACGACAGTCGAATGAAAAACTGTTTTTT
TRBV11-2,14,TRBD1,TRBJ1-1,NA,CASSAGTGGTEAFF,TGTGCCAGCAGCGCGGGGACAGGGGGCACTGAAGCTTTCTTT
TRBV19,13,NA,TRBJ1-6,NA,CASSGQTDSPLHF,TGTGCCAGTAGTGGACAGACAGATTCACCCCTCCACTTT
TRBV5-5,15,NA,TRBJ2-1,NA,CASSLTTSSYNEQFF,TGTGCCAGCAGCCTTACAACTAGCTCCTACAATGAGCAGTTCTTC
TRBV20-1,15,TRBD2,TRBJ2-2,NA,CSASTSGGPLGELFF,TGCAGTGCAAGTACTAGCGGGGGGCCTCTCGGGGAGCTGTTTTTT
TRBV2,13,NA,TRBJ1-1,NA,CASSVTGNTEAFF,TGTGCCAGCAGTGTGACAGGGAACACTGAAGCTTTCTTT
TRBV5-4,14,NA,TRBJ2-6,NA,CASADSSGANVLTF,TGTGCCAGCGCCGACAGCTCTGGGGCCAACGTCCTGACTTTC
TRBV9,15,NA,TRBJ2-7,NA,CASSVETAMPYEQYF,TGTGCCAGCAGCGTAGAGACAGCCATGCCCTACGAGCAGTACTTC
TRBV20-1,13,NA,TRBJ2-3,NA,CSASSPGADTQYF,TGCAGTGCTAGTAGTCCAGGCGCAGATACGCAGTATTTT
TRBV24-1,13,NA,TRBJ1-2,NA,CATSEGGGYGYTF,TGTGCCACCAGTGAGGGGGGGGGCTATGGCTACACCTTC
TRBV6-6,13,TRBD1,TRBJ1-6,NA,CASSQGQGGTLHF,TGTGCCAGCAGCCAGGGACAGGGGGGGACTCTCCACTTT
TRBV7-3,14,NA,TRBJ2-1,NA,CASSLTTGGGEQFF,TGTGCCAGCAGCTTAACAACGGGGGGCGGTGAGCAGTTCTTC
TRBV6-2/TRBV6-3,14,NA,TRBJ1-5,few,CASSYRGGDQPQHF,TGTGCCAGCAGTTATCGGGGAGGGGATCAGCCCCAGCATTTT
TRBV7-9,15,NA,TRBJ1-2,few,CASSLETGALYGYTF,TGTGCCAGCAGCTTAGAGACAGGTGCTCTCTATGGCTACACCTTC
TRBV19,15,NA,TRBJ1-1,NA,CASSIDQGQRTEAFF,TGTGCCAGTAGTATAGATCAAGGACAGCGAACTGAAGCTTTCTTT
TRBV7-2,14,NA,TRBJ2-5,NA,CASRLGSGQETQYF,TGTGCCAGCAGATTGGGGAGTGGTCAAGAGACCCAGTACTTC
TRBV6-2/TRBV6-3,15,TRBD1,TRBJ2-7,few,CASSPLQGGSSEQYF,TGTGCCAGCAGCCCCCTACAGGGGGGTTCGTCCGAGCAGTACTTC
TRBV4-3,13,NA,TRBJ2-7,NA,CASSPSGSYEQYF,TGCGCCAGCAGCCCCTCGGGGAGCTACGAGCAGTACTTC
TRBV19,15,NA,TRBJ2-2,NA,CASSIGGMNTGELFF,TGTGCCAGTAGTATTGGGGGGATGAACACCGGGGAGCTGTTTTTT
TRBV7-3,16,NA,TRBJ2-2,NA,CASSLQAGINTGELFF,TGTGCCAGCTCCCTTCAGGCAGGGATTAACACCGGGGAGCTGTTTTTT
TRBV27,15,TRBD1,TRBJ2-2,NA,CASRRTGVYTGELFF,TGTGCCAGCAGACGGACAGGGGTATACACCGGGGAGCTGTTTTTT
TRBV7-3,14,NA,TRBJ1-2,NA,CASSKTGLDYGYTF,TGTGCCAGCAGCAAAACAGGGCTGGACTATGGCTACACCTTC
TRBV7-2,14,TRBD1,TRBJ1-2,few,CASSFDDRENGYTF,TGTGCCAGCAGCTTCGACGACAGGGAGAATGGCTACACCTTC
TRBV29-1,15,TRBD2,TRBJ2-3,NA,CSVFRGGSSTDTQYF,TGCAGCGTTTTTCGGGGGGGATCTAGCACAGATACGCAGTATTTT
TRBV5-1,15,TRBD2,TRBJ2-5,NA,CASSFRRGGGETQYF,TGCGCCAGCAGCTTCCGTCGCGGGGGGGGAGAGACCCAGTACTTC
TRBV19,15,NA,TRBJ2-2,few,CASSILGAGAGELFF,TGTGCCAGTAGTATCTTAGGAGCGGGCGCCGGGGAGCTGTTTTTT
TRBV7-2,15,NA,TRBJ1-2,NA,CASTPDPGLGYGYTF,TGTGCCAGCACCCCTGACCCCGGGTTGGGCTATGGCTACACCTTC
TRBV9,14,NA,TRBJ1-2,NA,CASSERGSFYGYTF,TGTGCCAGCAGCGAAAGGGGGTCGTTCTATGGCTACACCTTC
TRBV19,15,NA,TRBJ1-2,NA,CASRQQVHAAYGYTF,TGTGCCAGTAGGCAACAGGTGCATGCAGCCTATGGCTACACCTTC
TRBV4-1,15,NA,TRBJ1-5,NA,CASSQEHAPSEPQHF,TGCGCCAGCAGCCAAGAACACGCACCGTCCGAGCCCCAGCATTTT
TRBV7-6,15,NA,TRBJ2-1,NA,CASSWTLETYNEQFF,TGTGCCAGCAGCTGGACTCTCGAAACCTACAATGAGCAGTTCTTC
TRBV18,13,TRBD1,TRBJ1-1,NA,CASSPRTGGEAFF,TGTGCCAGCTCACCACGGACAGGGGGTGAAGCTTTCTTT
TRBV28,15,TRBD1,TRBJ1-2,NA,CASSLLAGGNAGYTF,TGTGCCAGCAGTTTATTAGCAGGGGGCAACGCTGGCTACACCTTC
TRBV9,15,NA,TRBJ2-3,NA,CASSVGVSSTDTQYF,TGTGCCAGCAGCGTAGGTGTCAGTAGCACAGATACGCAGTATTTT
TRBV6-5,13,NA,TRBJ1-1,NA,CASSRDLNTEAFF,TGTGCCAGCAGCCGAGATCTGAACACTGAAGCTTTCTTT
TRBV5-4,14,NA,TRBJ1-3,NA,CASSFASGGNTIYF,TGTGCCAGCAGTTTCGCTTCGGGAGGAAACACCATATATTTT